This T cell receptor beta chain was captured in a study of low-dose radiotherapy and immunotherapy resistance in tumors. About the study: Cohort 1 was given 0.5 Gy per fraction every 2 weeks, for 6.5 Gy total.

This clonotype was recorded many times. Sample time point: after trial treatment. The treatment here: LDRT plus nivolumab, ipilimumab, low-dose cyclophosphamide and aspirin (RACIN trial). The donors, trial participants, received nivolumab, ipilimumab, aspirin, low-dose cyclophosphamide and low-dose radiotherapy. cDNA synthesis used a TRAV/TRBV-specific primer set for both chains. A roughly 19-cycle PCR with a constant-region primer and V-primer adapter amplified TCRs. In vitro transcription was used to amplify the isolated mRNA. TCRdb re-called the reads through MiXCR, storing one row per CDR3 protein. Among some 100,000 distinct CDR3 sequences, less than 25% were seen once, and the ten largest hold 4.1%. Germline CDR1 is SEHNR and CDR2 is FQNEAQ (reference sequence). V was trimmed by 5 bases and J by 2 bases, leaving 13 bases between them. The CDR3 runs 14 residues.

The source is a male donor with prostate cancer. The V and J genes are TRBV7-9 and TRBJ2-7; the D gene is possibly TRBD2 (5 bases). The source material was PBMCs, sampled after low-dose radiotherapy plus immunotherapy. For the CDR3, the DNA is TGTGCCAGCAGCCAGGACGGAGGCCCCTACGAGCAGTACTTC. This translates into CASSQDGGPYEQYF.